Listed here are 5 T cell receptor beta chains from one sample, sequenced in a study of cytomegalovirus exposure and HLA in healthy donors. The PCR ran on 60 Vbeta and 13 Jbeta primers. Some clones are missing from TCRdb's copy, which holds only in-frame ones; the method was immunoSEQ multiplex PCR. The repertoire includes 150,000 to 170,000 clones, 65% to 80% of them detected once, and 4% to 4.5% sits in the top ten. Sequencing input: PBMCs. The receptor source for this set is a woman aged 40 to 50 in good health and CMV-seronegative.

The V and J genes are TRBV5-4 and TRBJ2-2; D possibly corresponds to TRBD2 (7 bases). Germline assignment: CDR1 SGHNT and CDR2 YYREEE (reference sequence). The V gene lost 0 bases and the J gene lost 2 bases, with 11 bases spanning the gap. This CDR3 has 16 residues. The CDR3 DNA is TGTGCCAGCAGCTTGGACGGGGGGCGCAACACCGGGGAGCTGTTTTTT. It translates to CASSLDGGRNTGELFF.

This clone showed up just a few times. This chain connects TRBV7-8 to TRBJ2-7; 7 bases fit TRBD1. V lost 1 base to trimming and J lost 3 bases; unmatched junction nucleotides: 6. Germline V gene data show CDR1 as SGHVS and CDR2 as FQNEAQ. The CDR3 length is 15 residues. CDR3 sequence (DNA): TGTGCCAGCAGCTTAGTTACCGGGGACAGCTACGAGCAGTACTTC. This translates into CASSLVTGDSYEQYF.

The count of this clone is one. The V call is TRBV21-1, the J call TRBJ2-1; TRBD2 is the table's D call, not checked against the DNA. TRBV21-1 is given as a pseudogene. The CDR3 sequence is 11 residues long. This CDR3 reads CASSKTCEQFF. The CDR3, as DNA: TGTGCCAGCAGCAAAACTTGCGAGCAGTTCTTC.

V and J are TRBV19 and TRBJ1-1; 7 nucleotides line up with TRBD1. CDR3 length: 15 residues. Germline CDR1 reads LNHDA; CDR2 reads SQIVND (reference sequence). Trimming removed 7 bases from V and 7 bases from J; junction bases left unmatched: 15. CDR3 amino acids: CASTPREGAGGEAFF. The CDR3 nucleotides are TGTGCCAGTACCCCCCGGGAGGGGGCGGGAGGTGAAGCTTTCTTT.

The chain links TRBV6-6 to TRBJ1-4, with unresolved D. CDR1 and CDR2 from the germline V gene are MNHNY and SVGAGI (reference sequence). The V end lost 5 bases, the J end lost 8 bases, and 9 bases lay between the germline ends. The CDR3 has 12 residues. DNA of the CDR3: TGTGCCAGCAGTCCTCTAAAGGAAAAACTGTTTTTT. Residues: CASSPLKEKLFF.